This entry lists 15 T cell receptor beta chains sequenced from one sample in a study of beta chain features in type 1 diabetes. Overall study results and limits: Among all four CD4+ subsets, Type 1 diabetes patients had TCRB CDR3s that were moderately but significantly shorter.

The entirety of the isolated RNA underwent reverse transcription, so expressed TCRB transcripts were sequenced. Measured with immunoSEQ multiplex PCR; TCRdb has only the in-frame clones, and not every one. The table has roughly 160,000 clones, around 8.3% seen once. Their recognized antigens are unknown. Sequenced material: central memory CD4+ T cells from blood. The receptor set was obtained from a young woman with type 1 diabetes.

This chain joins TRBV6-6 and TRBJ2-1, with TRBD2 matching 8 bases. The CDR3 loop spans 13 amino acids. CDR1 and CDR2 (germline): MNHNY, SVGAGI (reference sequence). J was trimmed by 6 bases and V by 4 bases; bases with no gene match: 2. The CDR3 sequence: CASSFSGTNEQFF. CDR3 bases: TGTGCCAGCAGTTTTAGCGGGACCAATGAGCAGTTCTTC.

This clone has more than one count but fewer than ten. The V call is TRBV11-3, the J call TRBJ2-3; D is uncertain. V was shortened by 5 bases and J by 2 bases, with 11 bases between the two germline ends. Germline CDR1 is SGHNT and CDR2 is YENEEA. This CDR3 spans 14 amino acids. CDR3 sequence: CASSRVIYTDTQYF. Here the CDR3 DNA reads TGTGCCAGCAGCCGGGTGATCTACACAGATACGCAGTATTTT.

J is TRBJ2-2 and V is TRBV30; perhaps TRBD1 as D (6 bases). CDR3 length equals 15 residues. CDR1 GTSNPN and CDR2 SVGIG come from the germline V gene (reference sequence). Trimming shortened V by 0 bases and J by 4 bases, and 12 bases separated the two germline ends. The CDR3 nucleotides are TGTGCCTGGAGTGTAATGGGGGCAGGCACCGGGGAGCTGTTTTTT. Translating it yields CAWSVMGAGTGELFF.

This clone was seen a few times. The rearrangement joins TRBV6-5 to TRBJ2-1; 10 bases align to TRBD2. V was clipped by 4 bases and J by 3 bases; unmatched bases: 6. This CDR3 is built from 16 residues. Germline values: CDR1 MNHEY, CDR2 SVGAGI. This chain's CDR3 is CASSSLAGGSYNEQFF. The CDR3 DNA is TGTGCCAGCAGTTCCTTAGCGGGGGGAAGCTACAATGAGCAGTTCTTC.

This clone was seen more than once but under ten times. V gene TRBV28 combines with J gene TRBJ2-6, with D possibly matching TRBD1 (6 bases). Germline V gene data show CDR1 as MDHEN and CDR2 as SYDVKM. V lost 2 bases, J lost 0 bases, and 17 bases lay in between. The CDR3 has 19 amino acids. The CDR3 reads CASSLVAPGQFSGANVLTF. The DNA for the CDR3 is TGTGCCAGCAGTTTAGTGGCCCCCGGACAGTTCTCTGGGGCCAACGTCCTGACTTTC.

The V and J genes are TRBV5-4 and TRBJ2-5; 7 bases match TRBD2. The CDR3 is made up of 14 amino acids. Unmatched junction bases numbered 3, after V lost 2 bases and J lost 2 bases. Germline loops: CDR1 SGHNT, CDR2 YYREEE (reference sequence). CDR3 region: CASSFGGVQETQYF. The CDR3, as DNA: TGTGCCAGCAGCTTTGGGGGGGTACAAGAGACCCAGTACTTC.

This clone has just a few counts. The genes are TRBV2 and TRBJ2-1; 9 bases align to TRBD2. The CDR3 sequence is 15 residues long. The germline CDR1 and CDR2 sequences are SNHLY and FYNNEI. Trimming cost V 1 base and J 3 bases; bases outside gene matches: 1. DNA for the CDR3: TGTGCCAGCAGTGAAGGGCGGGGGGGCTACAATGAGCAGTTCTTC. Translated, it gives CASSEGRGGYNEQFF.

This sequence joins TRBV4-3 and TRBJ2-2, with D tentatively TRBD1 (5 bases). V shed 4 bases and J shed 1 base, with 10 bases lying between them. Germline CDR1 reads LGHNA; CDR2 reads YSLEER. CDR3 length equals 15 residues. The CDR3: CASSRLQVNTGELFF. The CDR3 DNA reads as TGCGCCAGCAGCCGCCTACAGGTGAACACCGGGGAGCTGTTTTTT.

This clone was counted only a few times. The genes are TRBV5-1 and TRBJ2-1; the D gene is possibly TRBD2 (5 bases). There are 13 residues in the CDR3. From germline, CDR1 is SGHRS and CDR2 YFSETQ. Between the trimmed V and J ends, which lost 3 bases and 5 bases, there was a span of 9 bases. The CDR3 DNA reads TGCGCCAGCAGCTCGCGGGCCGACAATGAGCAGTTCTTC. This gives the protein CASSSRADNEQFF.

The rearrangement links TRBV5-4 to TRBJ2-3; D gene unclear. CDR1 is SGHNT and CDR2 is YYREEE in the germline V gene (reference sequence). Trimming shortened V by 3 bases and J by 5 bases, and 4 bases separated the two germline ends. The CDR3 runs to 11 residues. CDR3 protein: CASSSRDTQYF. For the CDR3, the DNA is TGTGCCAGCAGCTCGCGAGATACGCAGTATTTT.

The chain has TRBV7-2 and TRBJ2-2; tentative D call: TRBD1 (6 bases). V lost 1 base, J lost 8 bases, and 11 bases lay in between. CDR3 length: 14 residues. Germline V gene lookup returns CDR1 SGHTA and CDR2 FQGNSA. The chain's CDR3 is CASSLGFGTGELFF. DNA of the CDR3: TGTGCCAGCAGCTTAGGTTTTGGGACAGGGGAGCTGTTTTTT.

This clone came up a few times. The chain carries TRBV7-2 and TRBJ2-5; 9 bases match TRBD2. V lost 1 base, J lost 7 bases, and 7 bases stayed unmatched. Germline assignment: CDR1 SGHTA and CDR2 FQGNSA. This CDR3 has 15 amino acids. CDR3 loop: CASSLVLSGGGTQYF. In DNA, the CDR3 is TGTGCCAGCAGCTTAGTGCTTAGCGGGGGCGGGACCCAGTACTTC. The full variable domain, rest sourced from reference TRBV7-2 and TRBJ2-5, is GAGVSQSPSNKVTEKGKDVELRCDPISGHTALYWYRQSLGQGLEFLIYFQGNSAPDKSGLPSDRFSAERTGGSVSTLTIQRTQQEDSAVYLCASSLVLSGGGTQYFGPGTRLLVL.

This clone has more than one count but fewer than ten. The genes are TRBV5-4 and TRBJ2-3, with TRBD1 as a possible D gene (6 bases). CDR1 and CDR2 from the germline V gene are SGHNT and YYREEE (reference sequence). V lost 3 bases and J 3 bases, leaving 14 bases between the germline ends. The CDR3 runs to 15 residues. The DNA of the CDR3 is TGTGCCAGCAGCTCGGGACACTGGCGGACAGATACGCAGTATTTT. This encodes CASSSGHWRTDTQYF.

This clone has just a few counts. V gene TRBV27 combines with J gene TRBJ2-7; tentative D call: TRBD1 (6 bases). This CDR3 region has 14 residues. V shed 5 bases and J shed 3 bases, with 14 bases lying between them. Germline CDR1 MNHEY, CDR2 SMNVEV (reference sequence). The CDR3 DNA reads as TGTGCCAGCAGTCTACAGGGTTCGCACTACGAGCAGTACTTC. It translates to CASSLQGSHYEQYF.

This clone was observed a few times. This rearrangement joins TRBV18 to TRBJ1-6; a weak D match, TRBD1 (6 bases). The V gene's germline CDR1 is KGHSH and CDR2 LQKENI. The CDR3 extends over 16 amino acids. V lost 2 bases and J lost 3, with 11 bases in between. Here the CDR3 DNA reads TGTGCCAGCTCACCATTCGGGGACATCTATAATTCACCCCTCCACTTT. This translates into CASSPFGDIYNSPLHF.